This T cell receptor beta chain was recorded in a study of shared clonotypes between healthy human individuals. About the study: A donor's plate count was three for CD4 naive and three for CD4 memory; CD8 naive had two and CD8 memory one.

Healthy HIV-negative adults without recent acute infections or vaccinations served as donors. Trimming left V 1 base short and J 4 bases short, with 14 bases between. Per germline, CDR1 SGDLS and CDR2 YYNGEE. This CDR3 spans 15 amino acids. It was at deep level that the assay was run. Assay: immunoSEQ multiplex PCR; the TCRdb copy retains only in-frame clones and omits some. The data hold 2.3 million or so clones, with approximately 95% observed a single time. A word on this clone: What it binds is not known.

Study results and caveats: Relative to their counterparts shared across all four donors, non-shared clonotypes exhibited diminished generation probabilities.

Sequenced input: naive CD4+ T cells from PBMCs. Subset described: CD45RA+ positively selected. V is TRBV9 and J is TRBJ2-5, with D possibly being TRBD1 or TRBD2 (5 bases each). The receptor's source is a man aged 18 to 29 in good health. Some clones in this sample may be carry-over from other donors' samples. The CDR3 nucleotides are TGTGCCAGCAGCGTACTTGAGGGTACAGGAGAGACCCAGTACTTC. It specifies CASSVLEGTGETQYF.